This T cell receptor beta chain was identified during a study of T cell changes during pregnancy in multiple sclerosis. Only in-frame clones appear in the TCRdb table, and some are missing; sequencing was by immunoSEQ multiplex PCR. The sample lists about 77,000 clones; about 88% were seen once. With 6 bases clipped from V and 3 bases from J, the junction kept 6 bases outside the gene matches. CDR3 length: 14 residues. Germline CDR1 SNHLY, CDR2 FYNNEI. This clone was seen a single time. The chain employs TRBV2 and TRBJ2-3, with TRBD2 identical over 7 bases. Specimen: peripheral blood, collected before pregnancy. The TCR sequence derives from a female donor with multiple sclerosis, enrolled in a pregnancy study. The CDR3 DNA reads TGTGCCAGCAGACCGGGACTACCTACAGATACGCAGTATTTT. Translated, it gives CASRPGLPTDTQYF.